This paragraph reports one T cell receptor beta chain. The data derive from a study of blood T cell repertoires in COVID-19. Background on the study: The cDNA or gDNA used as material had been derived from T cells, B-cell-depleted T cells, or PBMCs.

V was cut by 5 bases and J by 5 bases, with 15 bases left in between. The CDR3 consists of 14 residues. The germline CDR1 and CDR2 sequences are SGHTA and FQGNSA. Seattle cases were enrolled at active infection and followed longitudinally. Original processing notes: Reference gene primer amplification in the assay estimated nucleated cell counts. The table came from immunoSEQ multiplex PCR; TCRdb's copy has only in-frame clones and leaves some out. The V and J calls and clone size were taken over from that table, and D and trimming were inferred from the DNA. The sample records 300,000 to 400,000 clones, 85% to 90% being singletons.

The specimen sequenced was peripheral blood. The TCR comes from a woman aged 25 to 39 with COVID-19, enrolled during active disease. V and J are TRBV7-2 and TRBJ1-1; D is unclear. The CDR3 DNA follows: TGTGCCAGCAGCCCCCAGGCTACCTCTACTGAAGCTTTCTTT. Translated: CASSPQATSTEAFF.